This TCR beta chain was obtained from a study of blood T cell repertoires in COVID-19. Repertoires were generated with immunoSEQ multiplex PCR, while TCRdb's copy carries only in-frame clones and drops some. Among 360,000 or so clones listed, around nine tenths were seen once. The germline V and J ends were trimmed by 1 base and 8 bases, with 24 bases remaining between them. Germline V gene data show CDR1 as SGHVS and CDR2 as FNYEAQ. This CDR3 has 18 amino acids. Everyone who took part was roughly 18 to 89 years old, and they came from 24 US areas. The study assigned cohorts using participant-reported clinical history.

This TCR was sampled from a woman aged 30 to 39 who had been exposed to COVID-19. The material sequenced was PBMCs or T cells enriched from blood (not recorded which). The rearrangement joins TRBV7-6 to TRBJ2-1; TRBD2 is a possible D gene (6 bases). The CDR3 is CASSLDWPAAGVTDEQFF. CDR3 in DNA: TGTGCCAGCAGCTTAGACTGGCCTGCAGCGGGCGTTACCGATGAGCAGTTCTTC.